Reported below is one TCR beta chain. The CDR3 is made up of 16 amino acids. Trimming took off 0 bases at V and 4 bases at J, with 16 bases between the two ends. CDR1 is SGDLS and CDR2 is YYNGEE in the germline V gene. The sample is drawn from a study of shared clonotypes between healthy human individuals. The study ran the assay at deep level. Sequencing was performed with immunoSEQ multiplex PCR; in TCRdb, only in-frame clones are kept and a portion is missing. The sample includes some 2,000,000 clones, roughly 95% of them seen just once. Every donor was a Caucasian adult from Nashville, Tennessee. The receptor was derived from a man younger than 30 in good health. Input material: naive CD4+ T cells sorted from blood. Subset reported: CD45RA+ positively selected. The chain has TRBV9 and TRBJ1-2; TRBD1 is a possible D gene (6 bases). The CDR3 protein is CASSVGGSQGAYGYTF. DNA of the CDR3: TGTGCCAGCAGCGTAGGGGGATCACAGGGCGCCTATGGCTACACCTTC.